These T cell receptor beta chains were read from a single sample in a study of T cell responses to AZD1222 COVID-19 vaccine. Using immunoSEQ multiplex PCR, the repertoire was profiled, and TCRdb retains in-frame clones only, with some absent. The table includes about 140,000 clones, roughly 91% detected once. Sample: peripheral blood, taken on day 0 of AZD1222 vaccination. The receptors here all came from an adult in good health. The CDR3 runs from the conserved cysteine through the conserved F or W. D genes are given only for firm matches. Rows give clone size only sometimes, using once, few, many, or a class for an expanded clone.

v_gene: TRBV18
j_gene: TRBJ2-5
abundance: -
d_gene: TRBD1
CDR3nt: TGTGCCAGCTCACCACCAGGGACAGGACAAGAGACCCAGTACTTC
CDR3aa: CASSPPGTGQETQYF

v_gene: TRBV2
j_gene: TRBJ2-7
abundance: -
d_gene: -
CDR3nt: TGTGCCAGCAGTGAAACTAGTATGGGATACGAGCAGTACTTC
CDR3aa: CASSETSMGYEQYF

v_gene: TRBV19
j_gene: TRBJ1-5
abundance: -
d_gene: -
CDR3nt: TGTGCCACCAGTCTCGTTGGGAATCAGCCCCAGCATTTT
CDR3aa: CATSLVGNQPQHF

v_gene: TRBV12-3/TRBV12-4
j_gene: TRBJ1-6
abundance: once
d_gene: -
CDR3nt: TGTGCCAGCAGTAGACGAGGGATTTCACCCCTCCACTTT
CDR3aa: CASSRRGISPLHF

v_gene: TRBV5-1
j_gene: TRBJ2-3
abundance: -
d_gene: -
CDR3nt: TGCGCCAGCAGCCCGGGGGTGGGACAGAGCACAGATACGCAGTATTTT
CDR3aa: CASSPGVGQSTDTQYF

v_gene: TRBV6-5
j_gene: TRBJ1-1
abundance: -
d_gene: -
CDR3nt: TGTGCCGTAGACGGCCCCAGGCCTTTCTTT
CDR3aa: CAVDGPRPFF

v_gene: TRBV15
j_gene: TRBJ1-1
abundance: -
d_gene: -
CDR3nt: TGTGCCACCAGCAGAGAGACCACTGAAGCTTTCTTT
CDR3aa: CATSRETTEAFF

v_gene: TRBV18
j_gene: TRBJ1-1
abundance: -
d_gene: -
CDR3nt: TGTGCCAGCTCATCGGGGTTCACTGAAGCTTTCTTT
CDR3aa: CASSSGFTEAFF

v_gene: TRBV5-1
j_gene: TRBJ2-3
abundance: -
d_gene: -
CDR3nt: TGCGCCAGCAGCCCCGGGACTAGCACAGATACGCAGTATTTT
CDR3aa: CASSPGTSTDTQYF

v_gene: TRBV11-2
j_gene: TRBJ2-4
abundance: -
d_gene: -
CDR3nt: TGTGCCAGCAGCTTAGGGACAGCCAAAAACATTCAGTACTTC
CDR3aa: CASSLGTAKNIQYF

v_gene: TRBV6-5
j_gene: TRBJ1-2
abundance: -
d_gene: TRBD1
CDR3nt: TGTGCCAGCAGTTATTTAGGGGGCGCGGATGGCTACACCTTC
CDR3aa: CASSYLGGADGYTF

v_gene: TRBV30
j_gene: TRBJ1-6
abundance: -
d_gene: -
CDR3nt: TGTGCCTGGAGGGACGGACAGCCGAATTCACCCCTCCACTTT
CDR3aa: CAWRDGQPNSPLHF

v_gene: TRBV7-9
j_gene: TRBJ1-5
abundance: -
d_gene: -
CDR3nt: TGTGCCAGCAGCCTCAACGCCGGGAGTGATCAGCCCCAGCATTTT
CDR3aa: CASSLNAGSDQPQHF

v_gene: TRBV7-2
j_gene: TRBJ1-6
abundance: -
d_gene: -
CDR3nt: TGTGCCAGCAGCTACCCCAGCCGGATCTATAATTCACCCCTCCACTTT
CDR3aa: CASSYPSRIYNSPLHF

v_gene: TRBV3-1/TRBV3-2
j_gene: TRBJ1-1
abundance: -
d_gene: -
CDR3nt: TGTGCCAGCAGCCAAGATTCGGGGGACACTGAAGCTTTCTTT
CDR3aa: CASSQDSGDTEAFF

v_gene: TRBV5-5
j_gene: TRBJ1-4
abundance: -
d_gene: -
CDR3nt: TGTGCCAGCAGCTTGGTCCCCAATGAAAAACTGTTTTTT
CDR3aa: CASSLVPNEKLFF

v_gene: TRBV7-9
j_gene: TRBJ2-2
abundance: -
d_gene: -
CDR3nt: TGTGCCAGCAGCTTAGGGTTGCGGGGACAGACCGGGGAGCTGTTTTTT
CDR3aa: CASSLGLRGQTGELFF

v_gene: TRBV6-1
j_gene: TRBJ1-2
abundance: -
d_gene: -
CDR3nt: TGTGCCAGCAGTGAAGACAGGGCGAACTATGGCTACACCTTC
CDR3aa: CASSEDRANYGYTF

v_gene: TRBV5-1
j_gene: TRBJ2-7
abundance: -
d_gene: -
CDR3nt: TGCGCCAGCAGCTTGACCGTTCATGGGCAGAACATCTACGAGCAGTACTTC
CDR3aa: CASSLTVHGQNIYEQYF

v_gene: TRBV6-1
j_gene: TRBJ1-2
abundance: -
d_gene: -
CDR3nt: TGTGCCAGCAGTGAAACATGGGAAAACTATGGCTACACCTTC
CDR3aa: CASSETWENYGYTF

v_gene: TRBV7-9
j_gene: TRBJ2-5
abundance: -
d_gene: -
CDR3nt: TGTGCCAGCAGCTTACCAGGGGTTCCCGCGTGGTACTTC
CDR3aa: CASSLPGVPAWYF

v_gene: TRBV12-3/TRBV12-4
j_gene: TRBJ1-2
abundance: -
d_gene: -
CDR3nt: TGTGCCAGCAGCGAGGGGGTGGGGTATGGCTACACCTTC
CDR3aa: CASSEGVGYGYTF

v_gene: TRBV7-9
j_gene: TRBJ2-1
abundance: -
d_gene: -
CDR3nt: TGTGCCAGCAGCCGTGGAGCGTACAATGAGCAGTTCTTC
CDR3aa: CASSRGAYNEQFF

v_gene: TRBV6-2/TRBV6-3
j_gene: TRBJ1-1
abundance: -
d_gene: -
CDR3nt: TGTGCCAGCAGTTACGGCAGGTACACTGAAGCTTTCTTT
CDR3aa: CASSYGRYTEAFF

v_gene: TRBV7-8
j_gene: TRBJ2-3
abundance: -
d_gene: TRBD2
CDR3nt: TGTGCCAGCAGCTTAGTTTACGGGGGGAACACAGATACGCAGTATTTT
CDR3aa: CASSLVYGGNTDTQYF

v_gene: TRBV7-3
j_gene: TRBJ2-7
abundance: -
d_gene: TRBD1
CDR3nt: TGTGCCAGCAGCTTGCAGGGGGCAAACCTCAACGAGCAGTACTTC
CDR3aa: CASSLQGANLNEQYF

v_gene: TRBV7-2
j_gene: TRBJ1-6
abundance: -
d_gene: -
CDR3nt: TGTGCCAGCAGCTTCAGCTCCTATAATTCACCCCTCCACTTT
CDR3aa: CASSFSSYNSPLHF

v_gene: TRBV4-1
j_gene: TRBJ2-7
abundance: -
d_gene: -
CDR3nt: TGCGCCAGCAGCCCGGCCGAAAGGACCTACGAGCAGTACTTC
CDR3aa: CASSPAERTYEQYF

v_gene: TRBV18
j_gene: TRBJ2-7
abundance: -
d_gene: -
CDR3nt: TGTGCCAGCTCACCACCGATGCTAGGTTGGGTCGGGCAGTACTTC
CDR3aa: CASSPPMLGWVGQYF

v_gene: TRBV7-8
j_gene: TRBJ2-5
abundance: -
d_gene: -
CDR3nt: TGTGCCAGCAGCTTAGTTCGTAAAGAGACCCAGTACTTC
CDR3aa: CASSLVRKETQYF

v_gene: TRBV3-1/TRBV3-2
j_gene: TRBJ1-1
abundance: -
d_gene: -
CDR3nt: TGTGCCAGCGCCCCGACAGACTCGAACACTGAAGCTTTCTTT
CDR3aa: CASAPTDSNTEAFF

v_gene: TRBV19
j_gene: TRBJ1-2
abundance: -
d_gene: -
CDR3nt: TGTGCCAGTAGCCTGGACGCGTCGGGGCTGTCGGGTGGCTACACCTTC
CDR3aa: CASSLDASGLSGGYTF

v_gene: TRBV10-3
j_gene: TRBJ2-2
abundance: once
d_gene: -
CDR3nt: TGTGCCACCCTCCCGGGGCGAGCACTAAACACCGGGGAGCTGTTTTTT
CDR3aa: CATLPGRALNTGELFF

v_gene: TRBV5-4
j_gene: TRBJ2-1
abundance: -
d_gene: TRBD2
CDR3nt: TGTGCCAGCAGCAGGGAGGGCAACAATGAGCAGTTCTTC
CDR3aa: CASSREGNNEQFF

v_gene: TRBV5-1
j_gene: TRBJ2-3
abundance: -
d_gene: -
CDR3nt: TGCGCCAGCAGCTTGGGTGGGTACACAGATACGCAGTATTTT
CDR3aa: CASSLGGYTDTQYF

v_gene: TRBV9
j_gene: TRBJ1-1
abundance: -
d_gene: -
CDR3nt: TGTGCCAGCAGCGCCCAGGGTCGGGTCGACACTGAAGCTTTCTTT
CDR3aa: CASSAQGRVDTEAFF

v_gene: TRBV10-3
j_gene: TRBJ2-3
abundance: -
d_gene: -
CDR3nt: TGTGCCGGGGCTCTCACAGGAACAGATACGCAGTATTTT
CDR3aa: CAGALTGTDTQYF

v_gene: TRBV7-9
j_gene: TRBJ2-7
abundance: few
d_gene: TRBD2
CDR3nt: TGTGCCAGCAGCGGTCACGGAATCGGGGGGTGGTACGAGCAGTACTTC
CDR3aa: CASSGHGIGGWYEQYF

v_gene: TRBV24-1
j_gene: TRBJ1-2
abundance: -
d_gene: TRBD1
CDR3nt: TGTGCCACCAGTAGACAGGGGGTCTATGGCTACACCTTC
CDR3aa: CATSRQGVYGYTF

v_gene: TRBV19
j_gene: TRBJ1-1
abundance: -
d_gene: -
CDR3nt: TGTGCCAGTAGTTTTGGGGGTCCGAACACTGAAGCTTTCTTT
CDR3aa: CASSFGGPNTEAFF

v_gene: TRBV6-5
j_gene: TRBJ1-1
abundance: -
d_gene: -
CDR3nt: TGTGCCAGCAGGCATTCCACTGAAGCTTTCTTT
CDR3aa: CASRHSTEAFF

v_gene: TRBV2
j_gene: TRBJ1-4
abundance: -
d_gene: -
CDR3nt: TGTGCCAGCAGTGGGGCATTGACAATTATTGAAAAACTGTTTTTT
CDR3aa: CASSGALTIIEKLFF

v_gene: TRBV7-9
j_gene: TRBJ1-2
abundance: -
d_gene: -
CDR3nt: TGTGCCAGCAGCTTATATGACTGGGGAAACTATGGCTACACCTTC
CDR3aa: CASSLYDWGNYGYTF

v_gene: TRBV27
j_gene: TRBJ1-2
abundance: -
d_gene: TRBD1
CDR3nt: TGTGCCAGCAGTGTCTTGGACAGGGGCCTGGGGTTGGTCGGCTACACCTTC
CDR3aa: CASSVLDRGLGLVGYTF

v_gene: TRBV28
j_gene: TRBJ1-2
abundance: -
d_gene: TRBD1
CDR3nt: TGTGCCAGCAGTCCCATCAGGGGGACCTATGGCTACACCTTC
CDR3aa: CASSPIRGTYGYTF

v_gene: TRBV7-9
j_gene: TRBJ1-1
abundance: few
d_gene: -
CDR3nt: TGTGCCAGCAGCTTATTCTCAGGCCCTCAAGCTTTCTTT
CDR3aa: CASSLFSGPQAFF

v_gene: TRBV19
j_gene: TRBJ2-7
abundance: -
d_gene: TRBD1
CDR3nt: TGTGCCAGTAGACGGACAGGGGGTATTCTGTACGAGCAGTACTTC
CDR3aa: CASRRTGGILYEQYF

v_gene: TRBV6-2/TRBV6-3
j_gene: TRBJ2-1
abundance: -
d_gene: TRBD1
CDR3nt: TGTGCCAGCAGCCGAGGGGGGACAGGGAACAATGAGCAGTTCTTC
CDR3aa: CASSRGGTGNNEQFF

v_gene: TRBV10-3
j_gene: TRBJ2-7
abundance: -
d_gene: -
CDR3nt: TGTGCCATCAGTGTTACCGCAGTGGGCCACGAGCAGTACTTC
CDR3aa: CAISVTAVGHEQYF

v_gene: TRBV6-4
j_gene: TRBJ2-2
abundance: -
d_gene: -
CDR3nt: TGTGCCAGCAGTTTTCTGATGAACACCGGGGAGCTGTTTTTT
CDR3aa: CASSFLMNTGELFF

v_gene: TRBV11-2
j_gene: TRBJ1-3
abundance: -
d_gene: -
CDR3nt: TGTGCCAGCAGCTTAGTTCTGGGGCGGGGGGGAAACACCATATATTTT
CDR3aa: CASSLVLGRGGNTIYF